A selection of T cell receptor beta chains follows, all from one sample in a study of blood T cell repertoires in COVID-19. Assay used: immunoSEQ multiplex PCR; TCRdb lists only in-frame clones, some missing. Among roughly 170,000 clones listed, roughly 84% were seen once. The sequenced sample was peripheral blood. Every receptor here comes from a woman between 45 and 65 years old with COVID-19, enrolled during active disease. CDR3s include the opening cysteine and the closing phenylalanine or tryptophan. Fields, in order: clone size, D gene, V gene, J gene, CDR3 length, CDR3 protein, CDR3 DNA. A D gene is named only where the DNA matches it firmly. Only part of the rows carry a size: once, few, many, or a class if the clone is expanded.

abundance: .
d_gene: .
v_gene: TRBV9
j_gene: TRBJ2-7
len: 15
CDR3aa: CASSVGVGQSYEQYF
CDR3nt: TGTGCCAGCAGCGTAGGGGTAGGACAGAGTTACGAGCAGTACTTC

abundance: .
d_gene: TRBD2
v_gene: TRBV6-5
j_gene: TRBJ2-3
len: 14
CDR3aa: CASGGLAFTDTQYF
CDR3nt: TGTGCCAGCGGGGGACTAGCCTTCACAGATACGCAGTATTTT

abundance: .
d_gene: TRBD2
v_gene: TRBV3-1/TRBV3-2
j_gene: TRBJ2-3
len: 18
CDR3aa: CASSQELLSGGYTDTQYF
CDR3nt: TGTGCCAGCAGCCAAGAGCTTCTAAGCGGGGGGTACACAGATACGCAGTATTTT

abundance: .
d_gene: .
v_gene: TRBV30
j_gene: TRBJ1-5
len: 13
CDR3aa: CACDQGFNQPQHF
CDR3nt: TGTGCCTGTGACCAGGGATTCAATCAGCCCCAGCATTTT

abundance: .
d_gene: TRBD2
v_gene: TRBV19
j_gene: TRBJ2-1
len: 13
CDR3aa: CASDAGGYNEQFF
CDR3nt: TGTGCCAGCGACGCGGGGGGGTACAATGAGCAGTTCTTC

abundance: .
d_gene: TRBD2
v_gene: TRBV11-2
j_gene: TRBJ2-5
len: 17
CDR3aa: CASTTGLRAGGRETQYF
CDR3nt: TGTGCCAGCACCACCGGCCTACGAGCGGGGGGTCGGGAGACCCAGTACTTC

abundance: .
d_gene: .
v_gene: TRBV10-1
j_gene: TRBJ2-2
len: 14
CDR3aa: CASSTGHYTGELFF
CDR3nt: TGCGCCAGCAGTACGGGACACTACACCGGGGAGCTGTTTTTT

abundance: once
d_gene: .
v_gene: TRBV6-1
j_gene: TRBJ2-2
len: 17
CDR3aa: CASSEPLWVSGAGELFF
CDR3nt: TGTGCCAGCAGTGAACCCCTTTGGGTATCGGGAGCCGGGGAGCTGTTTTTT

abundance: .
d_gene: .
v_gene: TRBV30
j_gene: TRBJ2-2
len: 14
CDR3aa: CAWSEGTGTGELFF
CDR3nt: TGTGCCTGGAGTGAGGGGACTGGCACCGGGGAGCTGTTTTTT

abundance: .
d_gene: .
v_gene: TRBV2
j_gene: TRBJ2-3
len: 12
CDR3aa: CASNPTTDTQYF
CDR3nt: TGTGCCAGCAATCCTACCACAGATACGCAGTATTTT

abundance: few
d_gene: TRBD1
v_gene: TRBV7-2
j_gene: TRBJ1-4
len: 17
CDR3aa: CASSAGQGRATNEKLFF
CDR3nt: TGTGCCAGCAGCGCGGGACAGGGACGTGCAACTAATGAAAAACTGTTTTTT

abundance: .
d_gene: .
v_gene: TRBV10-3
j_gene: TRBJ2-3
len: 14
CDR3aa: CAISLRENGDTQYF
CDR3nt: TGTGCCATCAGTCTACGGGAAAACGGGGATACGCAGTATTTT

abundance: .
d_gene: TRBD1
v_gene: TRBV28
j_gene: TRBJ1-2
len: 14
CDR3aa: CASREPGQGYGYTF
CDR3nt: TGTGCCAGCAGGGAACCGGGACAGGGATATGGCTACACCTTC

abundance: .
d_gene: TRBD1
v_gene: TRBV5-6
j_gene: TRBJ2-7
len: 12
CDR3aa: CASSQGQGRQYF
CDR3nt: TGTGCCAGCAGCCAGGGACAGGGACGGCAGTACTTC

abundance: once
d_gene: TRBD2
v_gene: TRBV11-2
j_gene: TRBJ2-7
len: 18
CDR3aa: CASSLWPGTSVGIPRQYF
CDR3nt: TGTGCCAGCAGCTTATGGCCCGGGACTAGCGTCGGTATCCCGAGGCAGTACTTC

abundance: few
d_gene: TRBD1
v_gene: TRBV7-8
j_gene: TRBJ1-2
len: 14
CDR3aa: CASSRGQGGYGYTF
CDR3nt: TGTGCCAGCAGCCGAGGACAGGGAGGCTATGGCTACACCTTC

abundance: .
d_gene: .
v_gene: TRBV13
j_gene: TRBJ1-4
len: 14
CDR3aa: CASSFVGPNEKLFF
CDR3nt: TGTGCCAGCAGCTTCGTTGGGCCTAATGAAAAACTGTTTTTT

abundance: .
d_gene: TRBD2
v_gene: TRBV6-5
j_gene: TRBJ2-7
len: 15
CDR3aa: CASRKGRGSSYEQYF
CDR3nt: TGTGCCAGCAGAAAGGGGCGGGGGAGCTCCTACGAGCAGTACTTC

abundance: .
d_gene: .
v_gene: TRBV9
j_gene: TRBJ2-7
len: 15
CDR3aa: CASSVGQGNSYEQYF
CDR3nt: TGTGCCAGCAGCGTAGGCCAGGGGAACTCCTACGAGCAGTACTTC

abundance: .
d_gene: TRBD1
v_gene: TRBV9
j_gene: TRBJ1-2
len: 14
CDR3aa: CASSPGTDNYGYTF
CDR3nt: TGTGCCAGCAGCCCTGGGACAGATAACTATGGCTACACCTTC

abundance: .
d_gene: .
v_gene: TRBV10-2
j_gene: TRBJ2-6
len: 14
CDR3aa: CASSVLSGANVLTF
CDR3nt: TGCGCCAGCAGTGTTCTATCTGGGGCCAACGTCCTGACTTTC

abundance: .
d_gene: .
v_gene: TRBV7-8
j_gene: TRBJ2-5
len: 12
CDR3aa: CASSPVGEAQYF
CDR3nt: TGTGCCAGCAGCCCGGTGGGAGAGGCCCAGTACTTC

abundance: few
d_gene: TRBD1
v_gene: TRBV5-1
j_gene: TRBJ2-7
len: 14
CDR3aa: CASSGQGGSYEQYF
CDR3nt: TGCGCCAGCAGCGGACAGGGGGGCTCCTACGAGCAGTACTTC

abundance: .
d_gene: .
v_gene: TRBV29-1
j_gene: TRBJ2-7
len: 11
CDR3aa: CSVGPGVEQYF
CDR3nt: TGCAGCGTTGGTCCAGGGGTAGAGCAGTACTTC

abundance: .
d_gene: .
v_gene: TRBV4-2
j_gene: TRBJ2-3
len: 15
CDR3aa: CASSPGQGSTDTQYF
CDR3nt: TGTGCCAGCAGCCCCGGCCAGGGCAGCACAGATACGCAGTATTTT

abundance: .
d_gene: .
v_gene: TRBV9
j_gene: TRBJ2-3
len: 13
CDR3aa: CASSVVVGDTQYF
CDR3nt: TGTGCCAGCAGCGTAGTTGTGGGCGATACGCAGTATTTT

abundance: .
d_gene: TRBD1
v_gene: TRBV7-9
j_gene: TRBJ1-2
len: 13
CDR3aa: CASTLQGKSGYTF
CDR3nt: TGTGCCAGCACCCTACAGGGGAAATCGGGCTACACCTTC

abundance: .
d_gene: TRBD1
v_gene: TRBV6-5
j_gene: TRBJ1-4
len: 16
CDR3aa: CASSLQGVATNEKLFF
CDR3nt: TGTGCCAGCAGTTTACAGGGGGTTGCAACTAATGAAAAACTGTTTTTT

abundance: .
d_gene: .
v_gene: TRBV6-6
j_gene: TRBJ2-3
len: 16
CDR3aa: CASSYSTRRGTDTQYF
CDR3nt: TGTGCCAGCAGTTACTCGACACGCAGGGGTACAGATACGCAGTATTTT

abundance: .
d_gene: .
v_gene: TRBV19
j_gene: TRBJ1-6
len: 14
CDR3aa: CASSISNNNSPLHF
CDR3nt: TGTGCCAGTAGTATATCTAATAATAATTCACCCCTCCACTTT

abundance: .
d_gene: TRBD1
v_gene: TRBV3-1/TRBV3-2
j_gene: TRBJ2-6
len: 20
CDR3aa: CASSQLPPGQGAAGANVLTF
CDR3nt: TGTGCCAGCAGCCAATTACCGCCGGGACAGGGGGCAGCTGGGGCCAACGTCCTGACTTTC

abundance: once
d_gene: TRBD1
v_gene: TRBV7-3
j_gene: TRBJ1-2
len: 15
CDR3aa: CASSFLGQQNYGYTF
CDR3nt: TGTGCCAGCAGCTTCCTGGGACAGCAAAACTATGGCTACACCTTC

abundance: .
d_gene: .
v_gene: TRBV6-2/TRBV6-3
j_gene: TRBJ2-3
len: 17
CDR3aa: CASSYRSAGRNTDTQYF
CDR3nt: TGTGCCAGCAGTTACAGGTCAGCAGGGAGGAACACAGATACGCAGTATTTT

abundance: .
d_gene: .
v_gene: TRBV9
j_gene: TRBJ2-2
len: 17
CDR3aa: CASSAVGGGANTGELFF
CDR3nt: TGTGCCAGCAGCGCAGTCGGAGGGGGGGCCAACACCGGGGAGCTGTTTTTT

abundance: .
d_gene: .
v_gene: TRBV4-2
j_gene: TRBJ2-1
len: 13
CDR3aa: CASSQGPNRGQFF
CDR3nt: TGTGCCAGCAGCCAAGGCCCAAACCGGGGGCAGTTCTTC

abundance: .
d_gene: .
v_gene: TRBV12-3/TRBV12-4
j_gene: TRBJ1-2
len: 11
CDR3aa: CASSSGVFYTF
CDR3nt: TGTGCCAGCAGTTCCGGTGTTTTCTACACCTTC

abundance: .
d_gene: TRBD2
v_gene: TRBV6-2/TRBV6-3
j_gene: TRBJ2-7
len: 11
CDR3aa: CASSPGGEQYF
CDR3nt: TGTGCCAGCAGTCCCGGGGGGGAGCAGTACTTC

abundance: .
d_gene: .
v_gene: TRBV23-1
j_gene: TRBJ2-3
len: 18
CDR3aa: CASSLKLFGAGLTDTQYF
CDR3nt: TGCGCCAGCAGTCTTAAATTGTTTGGGGCAGGCCTCACAGATACGCAGTATTTT

abundance: .
d_gene: .
v_gene: TRBV28
j_gene: TRBJ1-1
len: 14
CDR3aa: CASSSGGKNTEAFF
CDR3nt: TGTGCCAGCAGTTCCGGGGGAAAGAACACTGAAGCTTTCTTT

abundance: .
d_gene: .
v_gene: TRBV11-2
j_gene: TRBJ2-1
len: 15
CDR3aa: CASSLGSGLNNEQFF
CDR3nt: TGTGCCAGCAGCTTAGGTTCCGGACTTAACAATGAGCAGTTCTTC

abundance: few
d_gene: TRBD2
v_gene: TRBV2
j_gene: TRBJ2-2
len: 15
CDR3aa: CASSGTSGGAGELFF
CDR3nt: TGTGCCAGCAGTGGGACTAGCGGGGGGGCCGGGGAGCTGTTTTTT

abundance: .
d_gene: TRBD2
v_gene: TRBV29-1
j_gene: TRBJ2-1
len: 17
CDR3aa: CSVEDLAGGPEYNEQFF
CDR3nt: TGCAGCGTTGAAGACCTAGCGGGGGGGCCGGAATACAATGAGCAGTTCTTC

abundance: .
d_gene: .
v_gene: TRBV4-1
j_gene: TRBJ1-1
len: 17
CDR3aa: CASSHYVLWRRRTEAFF
CDR3nt: TGCGCCAGCAGCCACTATGTACTCTGGAGGCGAAGGACTGAAGCTTTCTTT

abundance: .
d_gene: .
v_gene: TRBV28
j_gene: TRBJ2-1
len: 17
CDR3aa: CASSRITSPGLGLEQFF
CDR3nt: TGTGCCAGCAGCCGAATAACATCACCAGGACTCGGGCTCGAGCAGTTCTTC

abundance: .
d_gene: TRBD1
v_gene: TRBV6-2/TRBV6-3
j_gene: TRBJ2-7
len: 16
CDR3aa: CASSSHPGQGPYEQYF
CDR3nt: TGTGCCAGCAGTTCCCACCCGGGACAGGGACCCTACGAGCAGTACTTC

abundance: .
d_gene: TRBD1
v_gene: TRBV28
j_gene: TRBJ1-6
len: 16
CDR3aa: CASSPGTGGWNSPLHF
CDR3nt: TGTGCCAGCAGCCCCGGGACAGGGGGCTGGAATTCACCCCTCCACTTT

abundance: .
d_gene: TRBD1
v_gene: TRBV5-1
j_gene: TRBJ2-3
len: 14
CDR3aa: CASSLRQGTDTQYF
CDR3nt: TGCGCCAGCAGCCTACGACAGGGGACCGATACGCAGTATTTT

abundance: .
d_gene: TRBD2
v_gene: TRBV18
j_gene: TRBJ2-7
len: 14
CDR3aa: CASSIGTNSYEQYF
CDR3nt: TGTGCCAGCTCTATCGGGACTAACTCCTACGAGCAGTACTTC

abundance: .
d_gene: .
v_gene: TRBV27
j_gene: TRBJ2-2
len: 14
CDR3aa: CASSPGIPTGELFF
CDR3nt: TGTGCCAGCAGTCCAGGGATCCCCACCGGGGAGCTGTTTTTT

abundance: .
d_gene: TRBD1
v_gene: TRBV5-4
j_gene: TRBJ2-1
len: 16
CDR3aa: CASSFPPRDRGNEQFF
CDR3nt: TGTGCCAGCAGCTTTCCTCCCCGGGACAGGGGGAATGAGCAGTTCTTC

abundance: .
d_gene: .
v_gene: TRBV7-9
j_gene: TRBJ1-2
len: 13
CDR3aa: CASSLAANYGYTF
CDR3nt: TGTGCCAGCAGCTTAGCCGCTAACTATGGCTACACCTTC

abundance: few
d_gene: TRBD1
v_gene: TRBV28
j_gene: TRBJ1-5
len: 15
CDR3aa: CASSFQGVSNQPQHF
CDR3nt: TGTGCCAGCAGTTTCCAGGGGGTGAGCAATCAGCCCCAGCATTTT

abundance: .
d_gene: TRBD1
v_gene: TRBV5-4
j_gene: TRBJ1-2
len: 13
CDR3aa: CASSFEGGFGYTF
CDR3nt: TGTGCCAGCAGCTTTGAAGGGGGCTTTGGCTACACCTTC

abundance: .
d_gene: TRBD1
v_gene: TRBV4-1
j_gene: TRBJ1-5
len: 17
CDR3aa: CASSQAGQGASNQPQHF
CDR3nt: TGCGCCAGCAGCCAAGCGGGACAGGGGGCTAGCAATCAGCCCCAGCATTTT

abundance: .
d_gene: .
v_gene: TRBV7-2
j_gene: TRBJ1-1
len: 16
CDR3aa: CASSSYGQLPNTEAFF
CDR3nt: TGTGCCAGCAGCTCCTATGGACAGCTTCCTAACACTGAAGCTTTCTTT

abundance: few
d_gene: TRBD2
v_gene: TRBV28
j_gene: TRBJ2-7
len: 17
CDR3aa: CASSPTPSGGRSYEQYF
CDR3nt: TGTGCCAGCAGCCCTACCCCCAGCGGGGGAAGGTCCTACGAGCAGTACTTC

abundance: .
d_gene: .
v_gene: TRBV6-5
j_gene: TRBJ2-1
len: 11
CDR3aa: CASSPGTSQFF
CDR3nt: TGTGCCAGCAGTCCCGGGACAAGTCAGTTCTTC

abundance: .
d_gene: .
v_gene: TRBV4-1
j_gene: TRBJ2-3
len: 15
CDR3aa: CASSQDPSSSDTQYF
CDR3nt: TGCGCCAGCAGCCAAGATCCTTCTAGCTCAGATACGCAGTATTTT

abundance: .
d_gene: .
v_gene: TRBV5-1
j_gene: TRBJ2-1
len: 15
CDR3aa: CASSLRGLTYNEQFF
CDR3nt: TGCGCCAGCAGCTTGAGGGGCCTCACCTACAATGAGCAGTTCTTC

abundance: .
d_gene: TRBD2
v_gene: TRBV5-4
j_gene: TRBJ2-3
len: 14
CDR3aa: CASSAAGGTDTQYF
CDR3nt: TGTGCCAGCAGCGCTGCGGGGGGCACAGATACGCAGTATTTT